This T cell receptor (beta chain) derives from a study of fetal regulatory T cell absence and autoimmunity. Assay used: immunoSEQ multiplex PCR; TCRdb lists only in-frame clones, some missing. The sample yields 45,000 to 50,000 clones, approximately 83% seen once. The ends were cut back, 0 bases at V and 2 bases at J, with 11 bases in the middle. Germline V CDR1 and CDR2: LNHNV, YYDKDF (reference sequence). There are 16 residues in the CDR3. Sequenced material: cord blood. The clonotype originates from a newborn boy with IPEX syndrome. The rearrangement links TRBV15 to TRBJ2-1; no firm D call. CDR3 protein: CATSREVGLAYNEQFF. The DNA for the CDR3 is TGTGCCACCAGCAGAGAAGTGGGCCTTGCCTACAATGAGCAGTTCTTC.